The next 19 T cell receptor beta chains were all read from a single sample in a study of cytomegalovirus exposure and HLA in healthy donors (dated by TCRdb to the late 2010s). The library was prepared using the immunoSEQ multiplex PCR assay. For the multiplex PCR, a mixture combining 60 forward primers for TCR Vbeta segments and 13 reverse primers for TCR Jbeta segments was used. Not all clones reach the TCRdb copy of this immuneACCESS table, which keeps in-frame sequences only. Checked studies attribute under half of the gap to unresolved V genes and leave the rest unexplained. This sample has approximately 170,000 clones in its table, and approximately 84% of those were observed once. The ten largest clones capture around 4.3% of the sample. Specimen: PBMCs. These receptors came from a woman in her forties or fifties in good health and CMV-seropositive.

This chain links TRBV6-1 with TRBJ2-1, with D possibly being TRBD1 (6 bases). This CDR3 is 16 amino acids long. Trimming left V 3 bases short and J 4 bases short, with 16 bases between. Germline V CDR1 and CDR2: MNHNS, SASEGT. The CDR3 reads CASSDPRGSEYNEQFF. CDR3 sequence (DNA): TGTGCCAGCAGTGACCCCAGGGGCTCGGAGTACAATGAGCAGTTCTTC.

V gene TRBV18 combines with J gene TRBJ1-3, with 7 positions matching TRBD1. CDR1 and CDR2 from the germline V gene are KGHSH and LQKENI. V was pared by 4 bases and J by 9 bases, with 21 bases of the junction left unmatched. This CDR3 is built from 18 residues. The DNA of the CDR3 is TGTGCCAGCTCACAGAACCAGGTTTCGGCAGGGGGGCCGAGCACCATATATTTT. Translated, it gives CASSQNQVSAGGPSTIYF.

The chain links TRBV30 to TRBJ1-2, with a tentative D call TRBD1 (6 bases). Germline CDR1 reads GTSNPN; CDR2 reads SVGIG (reference sequence). Trimming removed 4 bases at V and 8 bases at J, with 17 bases between. CDR3 length: 13 amino acids. The CDR3 region has the DNA TGTGCCTGGAACCGCTGGGGGCCAAGAGGCTACACCTTC. Translating gives CAWNRWGPRGYTF.

V and J are TRBV9 and TRBJ2-3, with 8 nucleotides matching TRBD1. The J segment lost 2 bases and the V segment lost 5 bases, leaving 4 bases of the junction unmatched. Germline lookup yields CDR1 SGDLS and CDR2 YYNGEE. This CDR3 has 14 residues. CDR3 sequence (DNA): TGTGCCAGCAGTAGGACAGGGTTCACAGATACGCAGTATTTT. Translation gives CASSRTGFTDTQYF.

The chain combines TRBV5-6 with TRBJ2-5, with D possibly TRBD2 on 6 matching bases. This CDR3 is 14 amino acids long. V shed 6 bases and J shed 1 base, with 13 bases lying between them. Germline CDR1 SGHDT, CDR2 YYEEEE. The CDR3, as DNA: TGTGCCAGCACCCCGGGGAGGCGCCAAGAGACCCAGTACTTC. This translates into CASTPGRRQETQYF.

The chain carries TRBV11-1 and TRBJ1-1; D ambiguous. Deletions cut 0 bases from V and 1 base from J, with 12 bases between. This CDR3 is built from 16 residues. Looked up from germline, CDR1 is SGHAT and CDR2 is FQDESV (reference sequence). CDR3 residues: CASSLAPGRGNTEAFF. DNA of the CDR3: TGTGCCAGCAGCTTAGCGCCGGGTCGAGGGAACACTGAAGCTTTCTTT.

This rearrangement joins TRBV28 to TRBJ2-7; TRBD2 is a possible D gene (5 bases). This CDR3 is built from 15 residues. Trimming removed 0 bases from V and 3 bases from J, with 12 bases in between. Germline CDR1 reads MDHEN; CDR2 reads SYDVKM. The CDR3: CASSLWASMGYEQYF. In DNA form, the CDR3 reads TGTGCCAGCAGTTTATGGGCTAGCATGGGCTACGAGCAGTACTTC.

Regarding this clone: Other DNA sequences in this sample translate to the same CDR3. V is TRBV7-2 and J is TRBJ2-5, with D uncertain. V was cut by 3 bases and J by 3 bases, with 2 bases left in between. Germline V lookup: CDR1 SGHTA, CDR2 FQGNSA. The CDR3 has 11 residues. The CDR3 DNA reads TGTGCCAGCAGCTTCAAAGAGACCCAGTACTTC. It codes for CASSFKETQYF.

Concerning this clone: The same CDR3 can be traced to other DNA sequences in this sample. The V call is TRBV7-2, the J call TRBJ2-3, with D unclear. CDR1 is SGHTA and CDR2 is FQGNSA in the germline V gene. CDR3 length equals 13 residues. Trimming took 1 base from V and 6 from J, leaving 8 bases between them. CDR3 protein: CASSLVARDTQYF. The CDR3 DNA follows: TGTGCCAGCAGCTTAGTGGCTAGGGATACGCAGTATTTT.

The rearrangement uses TRBV13 and TRBJ2-1; TRBD1 matches at 7 bases. The CDR3 sequence is 15 residues long. V lost 0 bases and J lost 10; bases outside the gene matches: 9. Per the germline V gene, CDR1 is PRHDT and CDR2 is FYEKMQ (reference sequence). The CDR3 DNA sequence: TGTGCCAGCAGCTTAGGCCTATCAGGGGGTCGAGAGCAGTTCTTC. Translated: CASSLGLSGGREQFF. The entire variable domain, with the rest obtained from reference TRBV13 and TRBJ2-1, is as follows: AAGVIQSPRHLIKEKRETATLKCYPIPRHDTVYWYQQGPGQDPQFLISFYEKMQSDKGSIPDRFSAQQFSDYHSELNMSSLELGDSALYFCASSLGLSGGREQFFGPGTRLTVL.

The chain employs TRBV27 and TRBJ1-1, with D uncertain. The ends were cut back, 5 bases at V and 11 bases at J, with 15 bases in the middle. Looked up from germline, CDR1 is MNHEY and CDR2 is SMNVEV (reference sequence). This CDR3 has 12 residues. CDR3 bases: TGTGCCAGCAGTCCAGGTGTGGGTCCTGCTTTCTTT. Amino acids: CASSPGVGPAFF.

The chain uses TRBV30 and TRBJ1-1, with D possibly TRBD1 on 5 matching bases. Deletions cut 1 base from V and 4 bases from J, with 16 bases between. The CDR3 consists of 15 residues. Germline loops: CDR1 GTSNPN, CDR2 SVGIG (reference sequence). The CDR3 nucleotides are TGTGCCTGGAGTGGGGCGGGGGGAAGGGGCACTGAAGCTTTCTTT. This codes for CAWSGAGGRGTEAFF.

The chain couples TRBV2 to TRBJ1-2, with 7 bases identical to TRBD1. Losses at the gene ends were 2 bases for V and 2 bases for J; bases not matched to a gene: 14. CDR1 is SNHLY and CDR2 is FYNNEI in the germline V gene. The length of the CDR3 is 18 residues. CDR3 sequence: CASSETGAGGVVNYGYTF. The CDR3 DNA follows: TGTGCCAGCAGTGAAACGGGGGCAGGGGGAGTGGTGAACTATGGCTACACCTTC.

The CDR3 reads CASSQDRGTLGNYGYTF. In nucleotides, the CDR3 is TGCGCCAGCAGCCAAGATCGCGGCACCCTCGGCAACTATGGCTACACCTTC. The rearrangement uses TRBV4-3 and TRBJ1-2; unclear D gene. This CDR3 has 17 residues. V lost 0 bases, J lost 2 bases, and 16 bases lay in between. The germline gives CDR1 LGHNA, CDR2 YSLEER.

This sequence joins TRBV19 and TRBJ2-1, with D possibly TRBD2 on 6 matching bases. The CDR3 is made up of 15 amino acids. Trimming cost V 8 bases and J 3 bases, with 17 bases left between them. Germline V lookup: CDR1 LNHDA, CDR2 SQIVND (reference sequence). The CDR3 bases are TGTGCCAGTTCAACGGGGGATTATGTCTACAATGAGCAGTTCTTC. Translating gives CASSTGDYVYNEQFF.

This rearrangement joins TRBV28 to TRBJ2-1; 15 nucleotides align to TRBD2. Germline trimming cut 10 bases from V and 7 bases from J; bases unmatched to any gene: 8. CDR3 length equals 15 residues. Germline assignment: CDR1 MDHEN and CDR2 SYDVKM. CDR3 sequence reads: CATSGTSGRTNEQFF. CDR3 DNA: TGTGCCACATCCGGGACTAGCGGGAGGACTAATGAGCAGTTCTTC.

The chain employs TRBV7-2 and TRBJ2-1; possible D gene TRBD1, 5 bases. Deletions cut 0 bases from V and 7 bases from J, with 16 bases between. The CDR3 runs 16 residues. The germline V gene has CDR1 SGHTA and CDR2 FQGNSA. CDR3 in amino acids: CASSLAPRTGDNEQFF. The CDR3 nucleotides read TGTGCCAGCAGCTTAGCCCCGCGTACAGGAGATAATGAGCAGTTCTTC.

The chain has TRBV2 and TRBJ2-7; the D is unclear. Germline V lookup: CDR1 SNHLY, CDR2 FYNNEI. The CDR3 has 16 residues. With 2 bases removed from V and 0 bases from J, the gap between germline ends came to 14 bases. The CDR3 sequence: CASSEYVSRSSYEQYF. The CDR3 coding sequence is TGTGCCAGCAGTGAATATGTGTCGAGAAGCTCCTACGAGCAGTACTTC.

The sample holds a few counts of this clone. The V and J genes are TRBV27 and TRBJ2-2, with D possibly matching TRBD2 (6 bases). The V gene's germline CDR1 is MNHEY and CDR2 SMNVEV (reference sequence). Trimming removed 0 bases from V and 2 bases from J, with 16 bases in between. The CDR3 is 18 amino acids. The CDR3 region is CASSLSPWWRGNTGELFF. The DNA for the CDR3 is TGTGCCAGCAGTTTATCCCCTTGGTGGCGGGGTAACACCGGGGAGCTGTTTTTT.